The 20 T cell receptor beta chains below all came from one sample that was sequenced in a study of blood T cell repertoires in COVID-19 (dated by TCRdb to the early 2020s). The library came from the immunoSEQ multiplex PCR assay. TCRdb limited this immuneACCESS table to in-frame rearrangements with V and J called. A share of clones is missing; checked studies link under half to unresolved V genes, and the rest is unexplained. The sample table holds some 220,000 clones, of which around 86% were seen once. The top ten clones comprise approximately 5.2% of the sample. The material sequenced was peripheral blood. These TCRs come from a woman between 70 and 85 years old with COVID-19, enrolled during active disease.

The chain is built from TRBV4-3 and TRBJ2-1; D perhaps matches TRBD2 (6 bases). The CDR3 runs 15 residues. The V gene's germline CDR1 is LGHNA and CDR2 YSLEER. The germline V and J ends were trimmed by 1 base and 5 bases, with 12 bases remaining between them. Here the CDR3 DNA reads TGCGCCAGCAGCCAAGGCCGGGACTTGAACAATGAGCAGTTCTTC. It specifies CASSQGRDLNNEQFF.

The gene calls are TRBV5-6 and TRBJ2-1; a weak D match, TRBD2 (6 bases). This CDR3 has 14 residues. V shed 4 bases and J shed 7 bases, with 15 bases lying between them. CDR1 and CDR2 (germline): SGHDT, YYEEEE. The CDR3 is CASSNRGGGNEQFF. For the CDR3, the DNA is TGTGCCAGCAGCAACCGGGGTGGGGGGAATGAGCAGTTCTTC.

V usage is TRBV7-8 and J usage is TRBJ2-5; 11 bases are shared with TRBD2. The CDR3 consists of 17 residues. V lost 6 bases and J lost 3; bases outside the gene matches: 12. CDR1 and CDR2 from the germline V gene are SGHVS and FQNEAQ. The CDR3 region is CASRLSLLAGGEETQYF. The CDR3 region has the DNA TGTGCCAGCAGGCTTTCCCTTCTAGCGGGGGGAGAAGAGACCCAGTACTTC.

V is TRBV30 and J is TRBJ1-3; D not certain. The germline CDR1 and CDR2 sequences are GTSNPN and SVGIG (reference sequence). The V and J ends lost 0 bases and 3 bases respectively, with 9 bases between them. There are 14 residues in the CDR3. In DNA, the CDR3 is TGTGCCTGGAGTGTAAGTCTGCGTGGAAACACCATATATTTT. Its translation is CAWSVSLRGNTIYF.

The V and J genes are TRBV3-1 (or the pseudogene TRBV3-2) and TRBJ1-5, with 8 bases aligning to TRBD1. CDR1 and CDR2 (germline): LGHDT, YNNKEL (reference sequence). V lost 1 base to trimming and J lost 4 bases; unmatched junction nucleotides: 6. The CDR3 sequence is 16 residues long. CDR3: CASSQGNRGRNQPQHF. CDR3 nucleotide sequence: TGTGCCAGCAGCCAAGGAAACAGGGGGAGGAATCAGCCCCAGCATTTT.

This clone was seen only once. The chain joins TRBV29-1 to TRBJ2-2; tentatively, D is TRBD2 (6 bases). The length of the CDR3 is 13 residues. V lost 2 bases to trimming and J lost 7 bases, with 11 bases between them. Per germline, CDR1 SQVTM and CDR2 ANQGSEA. CDR3 loop: CSVEIHSGGELFF. In nucleotides, the CDR3 is TGCAGCGTTGAAATACATAGCGGCGGGGAGCTGTTTTTT.

The chain carries TRBV7-8 and TRBJ1-4, with TRBD1 identical over 8 bases. The CDR3 is 16 amino acids. The trim removed 0 bases at V and 8 bases at J, leaving 8 bases unmatched. CDR1 and CDR2 (germline): SGHVS, FQNEAQ. This CDR3 is CASSLALGQAGEKLFF. Here the CDR3 DNA reads TGTGCCAGCAGCTTAGCGTTGGGACAGGCGGGGGAAAAACTGTTTTTT. The full variable domain, its missing parts supplied by reference TRBV7-8 and TRBJ1-4, is GAGVSQSPRYKVAKRGQDVALRCDPISGHVSLFWYQQALGQGPEFLTYFQNEAQLDKSGLPSDRFFAERPEGSVSTLKIQRTQQEDSAVYLCASSLALGQAGEKLFFGSGTQLSVL.

The V call is TRBV7-3, the J call TRBJ2-3; 10 bases line up with TRBD2. Germline loops: CDR1 SGHTA, CDR2 FQGTGA. This CDR3 region has 19 residues. Losses at the gene ends were 1 base for V and 4 bases for J; bases not matched to a gene: 14. CDR3 residues: CASSLIAVSSGREADTQYF. CDR3 DNA: TGTGCCAGCAGCTTAATCGCGGTTTCAAGCGGGAGGGAGGCAGATACGCAGTATTTT.

The chain has TRBV18 and TRBJ1-1; tentatively, D is TRBD1 (6 bases). The CDR3 has 14 residues. V lost 8 bases, J lost 0 bases, and 13 bases lay in between. Looked up from germline, CDR1 is KGHSH and CDR2 is LQKENI. The CDR3 loop is CASTPDRMNTEAFF. The CDR3 nucleotides read TGTGCCAGCACCCCCGACAGGATGAACACTGAAGCTTTCTTT.

This sequence joins TRBV5-1 and TRBJ2-1; 7 bases match TRBD1. V gave up 4 bases and J gave up 2 bases; unmatched junction bases: 6. In germline, CDR1 is SGHRS, CDR2 YFSETQ. The CDR3 covers 15 residues. The CDR3 DNA follows: TGCGCCAGCAGCACCAGACAGGGTGCCTACAATGAGCAGTTCTTC. This codes for CASSTRQGAYNEQFF.

CDR3 sequence (DNA): TGTGCCAGCAGCCCAGAGGCGGGGAGCACAGATACGCAGTATTTT. Its protein is CASSPEAGSTDTQYF. The rearrangement links TRBV5-4 to TRBJ2-3; the D gene is possibly TRBD2 (6 bases). The CDR3 runs to 15 residues. The germline gives CDR1 SGHNT, CDR2 YYREEE (reference sequence). Trimming removed 4 bases from V and 0 bases from J, with 12 bases in between.

This rearrangement joins TRBV3-1 (or the pseudogene TRBV3-2) to TRBJ2-3, with D possibly matching TRBD2 (6 bases). The V gene lost 6 bases and the J gene lost 0 bases, with 10 bases spanning the gap. Germline V CDR1 and CDR2: LGHDT, YNNKEL (reference sequence). The CDR3 length is 14 residues. The CDR3 region is CASSPSASTDTQYF. The CDR3 bases are TGTGCCAGCAGTCCTAGCGCTAGCACAGATACGCAGTATTTT.

This clone was recorded only once. This chain's CDR3 is CASSVGGLAGGRGTGELFF. CDR3 nucleotides: TGTGCCAGCAGCGTAGGCGGACTAGCGGGAGGGCGTGGCACCGGGGAGCTGTTTTTT. This sequence joins TRBV9 and TRBJ2-2, with TRBD2 matching 15 bases. Losses at the gene ends were 0 bases for V and 4 bases for J; bases not matched to a gene: 7. The CDR3 covers 19 residues. Germline loops: CDR1 SGDLS, CDR2 YYNGEE.

This chain uses TRBV29-1 with TRBJ2-1; D may be TRBD1 (6 bases). CDR1 and CDR2 (germline): SQVTM, ANQGSEA. The CDR3 contains 15 residues. Trimming took 2 bases from V and 0 from J, leaving 11 bases between them. The CDR3 DNA reads TGCAGCGTTGAACTAAGGGGGAGCTCCTACAATGAGCAGTTCTTC. This sequence encodes CSVELRGSSYNEQFF.

This clone was observed once. The V call is TRBV6-1, the J call TRBJ1-3; D is ambiguous. Germline loops: CDR1 MNHNS, CDR2 SASEGT. The CDR3 spans 13 residues. Trimming left V 7 bases short and J 1 base short, with 8 bases between. The DNA for the CDR3 is TGTGCCAGCACCGAGGGATCTGGAAACACCATATATTTT. As protein: CASTEGSGNTIYF.

V is TRBV9 and J is TRBJ2-7; 8 bases are shared with TRBD1. With V trimmed by 3 bases and J by 5 bases, 4 bases remained unmatched. Germline CDR1 reads SGDLS; CDR2 reads YYNGEE. The CDR3 consists of 13 residues. DNA of the CDR3: TGTGCCAGCAGCGCCGACAGGGGCGACGAGCAGTACTTC. It translates to CASSADRGDEQYF.

The genes are TRBV9 and TRBJ1-1; a possible D gene is TRBD1 (6 bases). V lost 4 bases to trimming and J lost 4 bases, with 14 bases between them. From germline, CDR1 is SGDLS and CDR2 YYNGEE. There are 14 residues in the CDR3. CDR3 sequence reads: CASSSRGGPTEAFF. The CDR3 DNA is TGTGCCAGCAGCTCTCGGGGGGGGCCCACTGAAGCTTTCTTT.

V gene TRBV5-5 combines with J gene TRBJ1-3, with a tentative D call TRBD1 (6 bases). Germline V CDR1 and CDR2: SGHKS, YYEKEE (reference sequence). V was pared by 3 bases and J by 0 bases, with 13 bases between. The CDR3 has 16 amino acids. CDR3: CASSSTAGDSGNTIYF. The DNA for the CDR3 is TGTGCCAGCAGCTCAACAGCAGGGGACTCTGGAAACACCATATATTTT.

The chain has TRBV29-1 and TRBJ2-5; tentatively, D is TRBD1 (6 bases). Germline CDR1 reads SQVTM; CDR2 reads ANQGSEA. Deletions cut 8 bases from V and 4 bases from J, with 11 bases between. This CDR3 contains 11 residues. The CDR3 nucleotides read TGCAGCTCTGGACAGCTAGAGACCCAGTACTTC. Amino acids: CSSGQLETQYF.

The chain employs TRBV5-4 and TRBJ2-3; 7 bases fit TRBD1. Losses at the gene ends were 4 bases for V and 2 bases for J; bases not matched to a gene: 7. From germline, CDR1 is SGHNT and CDR2 YYREEE (reference sequence). This CDR3 has 15 residues. In DNA, the CDR3 is TGTGCCAGCAGCCCGGGACAGAAACACACAGATACGCAGTATTTT. As protein: CASSPGQKHTDTQYF.